The rows below give T cell receptor beta chains drawn from one sample of a study of cytomegalovirus exposure and HLA in healthy donors. Generated by immunoSEQ multiplex PCR, the TCRdb table keeps only in-frame clones and is missing some. The sample includes about 150,000 clones, 85% to 90% of them seen just once. The material sequenced was PBMCs. The receptor source for this set is a human donor in good health. Both conserved end residues are part of each CDR3. D genes are given only for firm matches. Part of the rows lack a size; the others show once, few, many or a class for expanded clones.

abundance: NA; d_gene: NA; v_gene: TRBV2; j_gene: TRBJ2-1; CDR3nt: TGTGCCAGCATTAATGGGGGGAAAACAATCAATGAGCAGTTCTTC; CDR3aa: CASINGGKTINEQFF
abundance: NA; d_gene: NA; v_gene: TRBV29-1; j_gene: TRBJ1-1; CDR3nt: TGCAGCGTTGATGAGGGACACACGAACACTGAAGCTTTCTTT; CDR3aa: CSVDEGHTNTEAFF
abundance: few; d_gene: NA; v_gene: TRBV7-2; j_gene: TRBJ1-4; CDR3nt: TGTGCCAGCAGCCCCGTGAGGGAGGGCGAAAAACTGTTTTTT; CDR3aa: CASSPVREGEKLFF
abundance: NA; d_gene: NA; v_gene: TRBV7-6; j_gene: TRBJ1-4; CDR3nt: TGTGCCAGCAGTCCAGGACAGATTAATGAAAAACTGTTTTTT; CDR3aa: CASSPGQINEKLFF
abundance: NA; d_gene: NA; v_gene: TRBV2; j_gene: TRBJ2-1; CDR3nt: TGTGCCAGCAGGGAGCGGAACAATGAGCAGTTCTTC; CDR3aa: CASRERNNEQFF
abundance: NA; d_gene: TRBD1; v_gene: TRBV2; j_gene: TRBJ1-6; CDR3nt: TGTGCCAGCGTCCGGGACAGGGCGTCAGGGGCACCCCTCCACTTT; CDR3aa: CASVRDRASGAPLHF
abundance: NA; d_gene: NA; v_gene: TRBV6-4; j_gene: TRBJ2-1; CDR3nt: TGTGCCAGCAGTGACTCCCCTCAGACAGAGAGCTCCTACAATGAGCAGTTCTTC; CDR3aa: CASSDSPQTESSYNEQFF
abundance: NA; d_gene: NA; v_gene: TRBV7-9; j_gene: TRBJ1-1; CDR3nt: TGTGCCAGCAGCTTAGGAGGCCTGAACACTGAAGCTTTCTTT; CDR3aa: CASSLGGLNTEAFF
abundance: few; d_gene: TRBD1; v_gene: TRBV7-2; j_gene: TRBJ1-2; CDR3nt: TGTGCCAGCAGCCCTCCCGGGACAGGGACCCATGGCTACACCTTC; CDR3aa: CASSPPGTGTHGYTF
abundance: NA; d_gene: NA; v_gene: TRBV6-5; j_gene: TRBJ1-2; CDR3nt: TGTGCCAGCAGTTACTCGGATTCGGGACAAATCTATGGCTACACCTTC; CDR3aa: CASSYSDSGQIYGYTF
abundance: few; d_gene: NA; v_gene: TRBV7-2; j_gene: TRBJ2-7; CDR3nt: TGTGCCAGCAGCTTAGCAGCTAGGGGTGAGAGGGAGCAGTACTTC; CDR3aa: CASSLAARGEREQYF
abundance: NA; d_gene: NA; v_gene: TRBV6-6; j_gene: TRBJ2-5; CDR3nt: TGTGCCAGCAGTTCCCGGGGGATGGAAGAGACCCAGTACTTC; CDR3aa: CASSSRGMEETQYF
abundance: NA; d_gene: TRBD2; v_gene: TRBV2; j_gene: TRBJ2-3; CDR3nt: TGTGCCAGCAGGAGACTAGCGGGCTCCTCCACAGATACGCAGTATTTT; CDR3aa: CASRRLAGSSTDTQYF
abundance: NA; d_gene: TRBD1; v_gene: TRBV7-2; j_gene: TRBJ1-2; CDR3nt: TGTGCCAGCAGCCCACAGGGGCCGGACGGCTACACCTTC; CDR3aa: CASSPQGPDGYTF
abundance: NA; d_gene: TRBD2; v_gene: TRBV6-6; j_gene: TRBJ2-7; CDR3nt: TGTGCCAGCAGAACTAGCGGGAGAGAGACCGAGCAGTACTTC; CDR3aa: CASRTSGRETEQYF
abundance: NA; d_gene: TRBD2; v_gene: TRBV5-1; j_gene: TRBJ2-1; CDR3nt: TGCGCCAGCAGCTTGACATCGGGGGGGGCAAACAATGAGCAGTTCTTC; CDR3aa: CASSLTSGGANNEQFF
abundance: NA; d_gene: TRBD1; v_gene: TRBV19; j_gene: TRBJ1-5; CDR3nt: TGTGCCAGTAGTACACCGGGACAGGGAGCGAGGGGGTTCAATCAGCCCCAGCATTTT; CDR3aa: CASSTPGQGARGFNQPQHF
abundance: NA; d_gene: TRBD1; v_gene: TRBV4-1; j_gene: TRBJ1-5; CDR3nt: TGCGCCAGCAGCCCCCTCCCCAGGGGGAGCCAGCCCCAGCATTTT; CDR3aa: CASSPLPRGSQPQHF
abundance: NA; d_gene: NA; v_gene: TRBV7-9; j_gene: TRBJ2-5; CDR3nt: TGTGCCAGCAGCCGACTCGGGACTCTCCAAGAGACCCAGTACTTC; CDR3aa: CASSRLGTLQETQYF
abundance: NA; d_gene: TRBD1; v_gene: TRBV25-1; j_gene: TRBJ1-5; CDR3nt: TGTGCCAGCAAACAGGGGGCGGGCGGCAATCAGCCCCAGCATTTT; CDR3aa: CASKQGAGGNQPQHF
abundance: NA; d_gene: TRBD1; v_gene: TRBV18; j_gene: TRBJ2-5; CDR3nt: TGTGCCAGCTCACCAGGGACAGGGGCCCAAGAGACCCAGTACTTC; CDR3aa: CASSPGTGAQETQYF
abundance: NA; d_gene: TRBD1; v_gene: TRBV11-2; j_gene: TRBJ1-2; CDR3nt: TGTGCCAGCAGCTTAGGGCTCAGGGGGCGATACTATGGCTACACCTTC; CDR3aa: CASSLGLRGRYYGYTF
abundance: NA; d_gene: NA; v_gene: TRBV7-8; j_gene: TRBJ2-7; CDR3nt: TGTGCCAGCAGCTTACGCGGGACCTACGAGCAGTACTTC; CDR3aa: CASSLRGTYEQYF
abundance: once; d_gene: TRBD1; v_gene: TRBV5-1; j_gene: TRBJ2-1; CDR3nt: TGCGCCAGCAGCTGGAGACAGGGAACAGGGTCCTACAATGAGCAGTTCTTC; CDR3aa: CASSWRQGTGSYNEQFF
abundance: NA; d_gene: TRBD2; v_gene: TRBV11-2; j_gene: TRBJ2-2; CDR3nt: TGTGCCAGCAGCTTAGTGAGTAGCGGGAAGAACACCGGGGAGCTGTTTTTT; CDR3aa: CASSLVSSGKNTGELFF
abundance: NA; d_gene: NA; v_gene: TRBV2; j_gene: TRBJ1-3; CDR3nt: TGTGCCAGCAGTGAATTCTGGACAGACTCCAGCTCTGGAAACACCATATATTTT; CDR3aa: CASSEFWTDSSSGNTIYF
abundance: NA; d_gene: NA; v_gene: TRBV7-9; j_gene: TRBJ1-5; CDR3nt: TGTGCCAGCAGTTCGACAGCTAGCAATCAGCCCCAGCATTTT; CDR3aa: CASSSTASNQPQHF
abundance: NA; d_gene: TRBD1; v_gene: TRBV7-9; j_gene: TRBJ2-2; CDR3nt: TGTGCCAGCAGCTACTCAGGGGGCGCGGTCACCGGGGAGCTGTTTTTT; CDR3aa: CASSYSGGAVTGELFF
abundance: NA; d_gene: NA; v_gene: TRBV2; j_gene: TRBJ2-3; CDR3nt: TGTGCCAGCCAGGTAGACCTTAGCACAGATACGCAGTATTTT; CDR3aa: CASQVDLSTDTQYF
abundance: NA; d_gene: NA; v_gene: TRBV5-6; j_gene: TRBJ2-2; CDR3nt: TGTGCCAGCCGGGCCGGGAGTAGGACCGGGGAGCTGTTTTTT; CDR3aa: CASRAGSRTGELFF
abundance: NA; d_gene: TRBD2; v_gene: TRBV6-5; j_gene: TRBJ2-5; CDR3nt: TGTGCCAGCAGTTTCACTAGCGGGGGGGTCCGGGAGACCCAGTACTTC; CDR3aa: CASSFTSGGVRETQYF
abundance: NA; d_gene: TRBD2; v_gene: TRBV7-2; j_gene: TRBJ2-3; CDR3nt: TGTGCCAGCAGCCCAGGGACTAGCGGGAACCCAGATACGCAGTATTTT; CDR3aa: CASSPGTSGNPDTQYF
abundance: NA; d_gene: TRBD1; v_gene: TRBV28; j_gene: TRBJ1-2; CDR3nt: TGTGCCAGCAGCGGAGGGCAGGGGGCGGGTGGCTACACCTTC; CDR3aa: CASSGGQGAGGYTF
abundance: NA; d_gene: NA; v_gene: TRBV7-8; j_gene: TRBJ2-7; CDR3nt: TGTGCCAGCAGCCATCTAAGGTGGGGGCCAGCCTACGAGCAGTACTTC; CDR3aa: CASSHLRWGPAYEQYF
abundance: NA; d_gene: NA; v_gene: TRBV7-6; j_gene: TRBJ1-6; CDR3nt: TGTGCCAGCAGCTTAGCGGCTTCCTATAATTCACCCCTCCACTTT; CDR3aa: CASSLAASYNSPLHF
abundance: NA; d_gene: NA; v_gene: TRBV18; j_gene: TRBJ2-7; CDR3nt: TGTGCCAGCTCCCCGGGGAAAGCGGACCAGCAGTACTTC; CDR3aa: CASSPGKADQQYF
abundance: NA; d_gene: NA; v_gene: TRBV2; j_gene: TRBJ2-2; CDR3nt: TGTGCCAGCAGTGAAGGCGGGAGGGAGCTGTTTTTT; CDR3aa: CASSEGGRELFF
abundance: NA; d_gene: NA; v_gene: TRBV28; j_gene: TRBJ1-5; CDR3nt: TGTGCCAGCAGTTTATTTCTCAGGGAAGGGCCCCAGCATTTT; CDR3aa: CASSLFLREGPQHF
abundance: NA; d_gene: NA; v_gene: TRBV20-1; j_gene: TRBJ2-5; CDR3nt: TGCAGTGCTAGACCTCAAGAGACCCAGTACTTC; CDR3aa: CSARPQETQYF
abundance: NA; d_gene: NA; v_gene: TRBV5-1; j_gene: TRBJ1-2; CDR3nt: TGCGCCAGCAGCTTGAGGGCGTCGGGGAACTATGGCTACACCTTC; CDR3aa: CASSLRASGNYGYTF
abundance: NA; d_gene: TRBD1; v_gene: TRBV7-2; j_gene: TRBJ1-5; CDR3nt: TGTGCCAGCTGCGACAGGGTGGGACAGCCCCAGCATTTT; CDR3aa: CASCDRVGQPQHF
abundance: NA; d_gene: NA; v_gene: TRBV4-1; j_gene: TRBJ1-4; CDR3nt: TGCGCCAGCAGCCCCACAGGGCCCGATGAAAAACTGTTTTTT; CDR3aa: CASSPTGPDEKLFF
abundance: NA; d_gene: NA; v_gene: TRBV28; j_gene: TRBJ2-7; CDR3nt: TGTGCCAGCAGCAGGAATTTCGACAGGCGCGGGTACGAGCAGTACTTC; CDR3aa: CASSRNFDRRGYEQYF
abundance: NA; d_gene: NA; v_gene: TRBV21-1; j_gene: TRBJ2-7; CDR3nt: TGTGCCAGCAGCAAGCAAGGGGACAGCGCCTACGAGCAGTACTTC; CDR3aa: CASSKQGDSAYEQYF
abundance: once; d_gene: NA; v_gene: TRBV27; j_gene: TRBJ2-3; CDR3nt: TGTGCCAGCAGTCACCGGACAGACTGGGAGGATACGCAGTATTTT; CDR3aa: CASSHRTDWEDTQYF